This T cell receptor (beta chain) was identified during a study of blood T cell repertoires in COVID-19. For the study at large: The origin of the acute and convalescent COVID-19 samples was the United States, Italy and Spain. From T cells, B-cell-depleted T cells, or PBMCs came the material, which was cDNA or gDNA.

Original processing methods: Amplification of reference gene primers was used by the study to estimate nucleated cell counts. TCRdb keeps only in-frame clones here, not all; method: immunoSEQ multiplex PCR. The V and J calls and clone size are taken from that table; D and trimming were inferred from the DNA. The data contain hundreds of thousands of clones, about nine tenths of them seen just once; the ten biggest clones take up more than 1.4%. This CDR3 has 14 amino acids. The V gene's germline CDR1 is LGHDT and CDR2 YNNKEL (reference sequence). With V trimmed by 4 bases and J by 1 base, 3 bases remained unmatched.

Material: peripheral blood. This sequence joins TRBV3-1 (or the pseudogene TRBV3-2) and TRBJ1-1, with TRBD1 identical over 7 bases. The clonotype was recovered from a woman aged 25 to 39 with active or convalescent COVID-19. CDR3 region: CASSPRGRNTEAFF. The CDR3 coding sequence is TGTGCCAGCAGCCCCAGGGGGAGGAACACTGAAGCTTTCTTT.